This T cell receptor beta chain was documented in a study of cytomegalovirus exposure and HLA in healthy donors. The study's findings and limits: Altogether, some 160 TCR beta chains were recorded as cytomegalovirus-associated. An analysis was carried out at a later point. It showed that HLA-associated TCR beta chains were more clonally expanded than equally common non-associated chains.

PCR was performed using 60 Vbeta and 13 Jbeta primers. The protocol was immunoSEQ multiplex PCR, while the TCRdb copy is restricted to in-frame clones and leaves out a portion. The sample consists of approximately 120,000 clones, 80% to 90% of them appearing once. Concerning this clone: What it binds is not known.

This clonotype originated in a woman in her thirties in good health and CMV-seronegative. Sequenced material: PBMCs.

The CDR3 bases are TGCAGCGTTGTTGGGGGGGCGGAACGCTATGGCTACACCTTC. Its protein product is CSVVGGAERYGYTF. J is TRBJ1-2 and V is TRBV29-1; D perhaps matches TRBD1 (6 bases). Germline lookup yields CDR1 SQVTM and CDR2 ANQGSEA. V lost 4 bases to trimming and J lost 4 bases, with 16 bases between them. There are 14 residues in the CDR3.